This T cell receptor beta chain stems from a study of OX40 agonist ivuxolimab in advanced cancers. Study results and limitations: Specificity for antigen went undetermined in the expanded peripheral T cells. More expanded clones were found, on average, in CD8+ than in CD4+ T cells. At 0.1 to 3.0 mg/kg and by week 6, CD4+ and CD8+ T cells in the blood had expanded clonally.

Enrollment shut out patients with autoimmune disease history or systemic immunosuppression. After removal of 0 bases from V and 13 bases from J, the junction contained 12 bases not matched to a gene. There are 14 residues in the CDR3. Per the germline V gene, CDR1 is MDHEN and CDR2 is SYDVKM. About this clone: Its cognate antigen is unknown.

Assay: immunoSEQ multiplex PCR; the TCRdb copy retains only in-frame clones and omits some. The repertoire holds roughly 100,000 clones, approximately 90% seen once, with around 0.48% in the top ten. V usage is TRBV28 and J usage is TRBJ2-7; 7 nucleotides match TRBD1. The source material was CD4+ or CD8+ T cells sorted from blood, sampled in a trial of the OX40 agonist ivuxolimab. The receptor was derived from an adult with an advanced solid tumor such as melanoma, head and neck, liver or kidney cancer. The CDR3 DNA is TGTGCCAGCAGTTTATGGTCCCAGCCAGGGACAGAATACTTC. This translates into CASSLWSQPGTEYF.